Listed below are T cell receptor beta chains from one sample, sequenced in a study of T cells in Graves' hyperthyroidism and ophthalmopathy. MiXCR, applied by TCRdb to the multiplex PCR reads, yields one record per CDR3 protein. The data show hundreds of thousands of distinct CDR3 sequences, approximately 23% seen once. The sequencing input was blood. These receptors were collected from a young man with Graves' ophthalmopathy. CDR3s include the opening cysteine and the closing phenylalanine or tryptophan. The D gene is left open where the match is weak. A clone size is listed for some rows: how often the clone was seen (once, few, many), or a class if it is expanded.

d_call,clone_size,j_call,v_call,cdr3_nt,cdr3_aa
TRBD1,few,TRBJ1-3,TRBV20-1,TGCAGTGCTAGACGGGGGACAGGGAACGATGGAAACACCATATATTTT,CSARRGTGNDGNTIYF
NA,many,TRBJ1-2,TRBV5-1,TGCGCCAGCAGCTTGACCTTCTATGGCTACACCTTC,CASSLTFYGYTF
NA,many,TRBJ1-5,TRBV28,TGTGCCAGCAGTTTCGGAGGATCCTACAATCAGCCCCAGCATTTT,CASSFGGSYNQPQHF
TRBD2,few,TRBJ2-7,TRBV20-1,TGCAGTGCCCTTCGGGCTAGCGGAGCCTACGAGCAGTACTTC,CSALRASGAYEQYF
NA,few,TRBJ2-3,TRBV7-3,TGTGCCAGCAGCTCCCGGCGGGGCAGCACAGATACGCAGTATTTT,CASSSRRGSTDTQYF
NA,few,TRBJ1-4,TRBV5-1,TGCGCCAGCAGCAAGGGACACGTCTTAGGAGGGACTAATGAAAAACTGTTTTTT,CASSKGHVLGGTNEKLFF
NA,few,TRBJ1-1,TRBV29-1,TGCAGCGCCCCGGGGCCGAGAGGCACTGAAGCTTTCTTT,CSAPGPRGTEAFF
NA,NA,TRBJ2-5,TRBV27,TGTGCCAGCAGGGCAGGGGAGACCCAGTACTTC,CASRAGETQYF
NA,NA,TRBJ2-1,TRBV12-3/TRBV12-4,TGTGCCAGCAGTTTATTTATTGTGGGTCATGGGGGCGGTGAGCAGTTCTTC,CASSLFIVGHGGGEQFF
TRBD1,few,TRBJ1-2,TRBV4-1,TGCGCCAGCAGCCAAGCCGGGACAGTGCTCAACTATGGCTACACCTTC,CASSQAGTVLNYGYTF
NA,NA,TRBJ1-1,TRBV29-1,TGCAGCGTTGACGGGGTACAGACTGAAGCTTTCTTT,CSVDGVQTEAFF
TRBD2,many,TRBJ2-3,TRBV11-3,TGTGCCAGCAGCTTATCAAGGGGGACTAGCGGACCCACAGATACGCAGTATTTT,CASSLSRGTSGPTDTQYF
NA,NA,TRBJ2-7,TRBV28,TGTGCCAGCAGTTCCGGACTGAAAGAGCAGTACTTC,CASSSGLKEQYF
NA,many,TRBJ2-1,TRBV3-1,TGTGCCAGCAGCCAAGCCCCTAGCGATGAGCAGTTCTTC,CASSQAPSDEQFF
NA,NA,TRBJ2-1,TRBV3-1,TGTGCCAGCAGCCAAGTCGACAAATGCTTCTTC,CASSQVDKCFF
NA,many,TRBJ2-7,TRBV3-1,TGTGCCAGCAGCCCTCTTGGAGGACAGCGTCAGGAGGACTACGAGCAGTACTTC,CASSPLGGQRQEDYEQYF
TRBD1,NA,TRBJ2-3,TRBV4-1,TGCGCCAGCAGCCAAAAACCGGGACAGGGCAGGGATACGCAGTATTTT,CASSQKPGQGRDTQYF
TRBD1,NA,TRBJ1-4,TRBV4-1,TGCGCCAGCAGCCAAGGGACAGGGAACTACAATGAAAAACTGTTTTTT,CASSQGTGNYNEKLFF
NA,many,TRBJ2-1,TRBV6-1,TGTGCCAGCAGTGGACTTTTTAATGAGCAGTTCTTC,CASSGLFNEQFF
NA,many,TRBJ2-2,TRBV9,TGTGCCAGCAGCGTAGATCTAGCTGTCACCGGGGAGCTGTTTTTT,CASSVDLAVTGELFF
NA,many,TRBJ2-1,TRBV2,TGTGCCACCAAAGGGGACGTTATAGAGCAGTTCTTC,CATKGDVIEQFF
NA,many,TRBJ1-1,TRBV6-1,TGTGCCAGCAGCCTTCACAGGGCTGGGGCTTCTGAAGCTTTCTTT,CASSLHRAGASEAFF
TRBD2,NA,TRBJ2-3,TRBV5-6,TGTGCCAGCAGCCAGGCGGGAGGTTCTACAGATACGCAGTATTTT,CASSQAGGSTDTQYF
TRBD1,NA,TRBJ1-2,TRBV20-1,TGCAGTGCTGTGGGGGACAGGGTGAGCTATGGCTACACCTTC,CSAVGDRVSYGYTF
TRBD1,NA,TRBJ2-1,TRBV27,TGTGCCAGCAGTTTTGGTCGGACAGGGGTTGAGCAGTTCTTC,CASSFGRTGVEQFF
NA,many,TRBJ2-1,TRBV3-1,TGTGCCAGCAGCAGAAATCCTTGGGACCCCCAGTTCTTC,CASSRNPWDPQFF
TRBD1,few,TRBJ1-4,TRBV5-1,TGCGCCAGCAGCTTCTCTGGACAGGGTGTGGAAAAACTGTTTTTT,CASSFSGQGVEKLFF
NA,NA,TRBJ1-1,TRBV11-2,TGTGCCAGCAGCTTAGGTGGCAGTTTGAACACTGAAGCTTTCTTT,CASSLGGSLNTEAFF
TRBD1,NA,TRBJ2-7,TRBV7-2,TGTGCCAGCAGCTTAGAACAGGGGAGCGAGCAGTACTTC,CASSLEQGSEQYF
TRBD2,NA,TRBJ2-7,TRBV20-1,TGCAGTGCTAGGGGGACTAGCGGTCAAAGCTCCTACGAGCAGTACTTC,CSARGTSGQSSYEQYF
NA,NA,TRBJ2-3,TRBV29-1,TGCAGCGTTGAACTAGCATGGGAACCCACAGATACGCAGTATTTT,CSVELAWEPTDTQYF
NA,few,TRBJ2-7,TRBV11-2,TGTGCCAGCAGCGCCGGACCGCCGATAGAGCAGTACTTC,CASSAGPPIEQYF
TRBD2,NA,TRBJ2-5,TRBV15,TGTGCCACCAGCCGCGCCGGGACTAGCGTTGAGACCCAGTACTTC,CATSRAGTSVETQYF
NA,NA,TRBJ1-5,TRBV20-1,TGCAGTTTCTCGGTTGGGAACCTACCCAATCAGCCCCAGCATTTT,CSFSVGNLPNQPQHF
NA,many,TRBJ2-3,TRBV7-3,TGTGCCAGCAGCTTAACGACGGTGGAGGGTGCAGATACGCAGTATTTT,CASSLTTVEGADTQYF
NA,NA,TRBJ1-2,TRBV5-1,TGCGCCAGCAGCTTCTACCCGGGGGCGAAGTGGAACTATGGCTACACCTTC,CASSFYPGAKWNYGYTF
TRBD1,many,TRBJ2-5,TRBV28,TGTGCCAGCAGTGTCTCCGGGACAGGGAGTAGGAACCAGTACTTC,CASSVSGTGSRNQYF
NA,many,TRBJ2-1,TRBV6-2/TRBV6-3,TGTGCCAGCAGCACAAGTAGCGGCAATGAGCAGTTCTTC,CASSTSSGNEQFF
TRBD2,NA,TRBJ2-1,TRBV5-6,TGTGCCAGCAGCCTACAACTAGCGCTCGAGGGGAATGAGCAGTTCTTC,CASSLQLALEGNEQFF
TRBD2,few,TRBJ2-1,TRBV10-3,TGTGCCATCAGTGAGTCCGCTAGCGGGGGGAGGAATGAGCAGTTCTTC,CAISESASGGRNEQFF
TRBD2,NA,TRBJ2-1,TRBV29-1,TGCAGCGGCGTACTAGCGGAAAACAATGAGCAGTTCTTC,CSGVLAENNEQFF
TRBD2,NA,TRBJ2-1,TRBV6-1,TGTGCCAGCATGGGGGGAGGGAATGAGCAGTTCTTC,CASMGGGNEQFF
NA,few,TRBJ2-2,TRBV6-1,TGTGCCAGCAGTATGGGGACCGGGGAGCTGTTTTTT,CASSMGTGELFF
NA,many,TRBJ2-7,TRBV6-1,TGTGCCAGCAGTCCTACTTGGGCAGACAGTTTCTACGAGCAGTACTTC,CASSPTWADSFYEQYF
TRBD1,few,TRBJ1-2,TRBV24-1,TGTACCACCAGTGATTTGTTGGGACAGGGCAGGGAAGGCTACACCTTC,CTTSDLLGQGREGYTF
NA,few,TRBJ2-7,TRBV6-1,TGTGCCAGCAGATGGGACACCCGTTCCTACGAGCAGTACTTC,CASRWDTRSYEQYF
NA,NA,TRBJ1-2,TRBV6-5,TGTGCCAGCAGTTACCTCGCAGGCCCCATGACGGGCTACACCTTC,CASSYLAGPMTGYTF
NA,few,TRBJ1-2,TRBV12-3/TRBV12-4,TGTGCCAGCAGTTTGAACCTCGGGGGGTCGGCGTTCGGGGGCTACACCTTC,CASSLNLGGSAFGGYTF
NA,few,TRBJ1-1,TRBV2,TGTGCCAGCAGTGATTCTAGTATGAACACTGAAGCTTTCTTT,CASSDSSMNTEAFF
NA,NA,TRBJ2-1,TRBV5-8,TGTGCCATTAGGAGGGGATTGGTCAGTAGCGATGAGCAGTTCTTC,CAIRRGLVSSDEQFF
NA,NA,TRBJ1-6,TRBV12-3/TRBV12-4,TGTGCCAGCAGTTTAGAGAGGATGCATCCCCTCCACTTT,CASSLERMHPLHF
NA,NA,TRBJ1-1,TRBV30,TGTGCCTGGAGTCAGGGAAACACTGAAGCTTTCTTT,CAWSQGNTEAFF
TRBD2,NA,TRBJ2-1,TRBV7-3,TGTGCCAGCAGCCGGAGCGGGACTACCTACAATGAGCAGTTCTTC,CASSRSGTTYNEQFF
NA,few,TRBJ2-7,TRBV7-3,TGTGCCAGCAGCTCGTCCCAAAGTTTGGGCGAGCAGTACTTC,CASSSSQSLGEQYF
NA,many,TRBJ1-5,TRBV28,TGTGCCAGCAGTTTATCTAGGTTGAGCAGCAATCAGCCCCAGCATTTT,CASSLSRLSSNQPQHF